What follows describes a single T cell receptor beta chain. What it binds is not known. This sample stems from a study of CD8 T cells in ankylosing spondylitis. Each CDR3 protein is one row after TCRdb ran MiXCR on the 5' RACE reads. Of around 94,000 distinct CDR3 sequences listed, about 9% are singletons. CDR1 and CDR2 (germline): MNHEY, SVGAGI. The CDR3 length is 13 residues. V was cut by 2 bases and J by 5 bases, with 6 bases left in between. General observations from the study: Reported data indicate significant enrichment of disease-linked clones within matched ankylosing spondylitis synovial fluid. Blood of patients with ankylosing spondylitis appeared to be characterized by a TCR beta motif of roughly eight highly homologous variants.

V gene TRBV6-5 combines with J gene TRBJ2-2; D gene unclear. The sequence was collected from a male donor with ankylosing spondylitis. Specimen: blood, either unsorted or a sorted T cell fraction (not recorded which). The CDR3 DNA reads TGTGCCAGCAGTTACGGGCCGACCGGGGAGCTGTTTTTT. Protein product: CASSYGPTGELFF.